The 29 T cell receptor beta chains listed next were all sequenced from one sample in a study of blood T cell repertoires in COVID-19. This table comes from immunoSEQ multiplex PCR, and its TCRdb copy is limited to in-frame clones, with some not included. This sample carries under 250,000 clones, around 90% of them seen once, and the ten largest clones take about 1.3%. The sequenced sample consisted of peripheral blood. The source of these receptors is a man aged 25 to 45 with acute or convalescent COVID-19.

This chain joins TRBV21-1 and TRBJ1-5; TRBD1 is the table's D call and was not checked against the DNA. TRBV21-1 is recorded as a pseudogene. CDR3 size: 15 residues. This chain's CDR3 is CASRMDRVSNQPQHF. CDR3 sequence (DNA): TGTGCCAGCAGAATGGACAGGGTGAGCAATCAGCCCCAGCATTTT.

Here the CDR3 reads CATSDAGTSGITDTQYF. The CDR3 nucleotides are TGTGCCACCAGTGACGCGGGGACTAGCGGGATCACAGATACGCAGTATTTT. This sequence joins TRBV24-1 and TRBJ2-3; TRBD2 agrees at 13 bases. The CDR3 sequence is 17 residues long. V gave up 4 bases and J gave up 2 bases; unmatched junction bases: 5. The germline gives CDR1 KGHDR, CDR2 SFDVKD.

This sequence joins TRBV20-1 and TRBJ2-7; perhaps TRBD2 as D (5 bases). The length of the CDR3 is 11 residues. V lost 3 bases to trimming and J lost 5 bases, with 8 bases between them. Germline V gene lookup returns CDR1 DFQATT and CDR2 SNEGSKA (reference sequence). The CDR3 is CSASLRDEQYF. The CDR3 DNA is TGCAGTGCTAGTTTGCGGGACGAGCAGTACTTC.

This clone was counted a few times. V and J are TRBV4-2 and TRBJ1-2, with D hard to call. The CDR3 has 12 residues. CDR1 is LGHNA and CDR2 is YNFKEQ in the germline V gene. The ends were cut back, 6 bases at V and 7 bases at J, with 12 bases in the middle. Written as DNA, the CDR3 is TGTGCCAGCAGAGAACGTGGCTCTGGCTACACCTTC. It codes for CASRERGSGYTF.

Details on this clone: A read error may account for a junction end that differs from germline. The chain couples TRBV5-5 to TRBJ1-5; D not resolved. The CDR3 extends over 13 amino acids. Germline loops: CDR1 SGHKS, CDR2 YYEKEE (reference sequence). CDR3 DNA sequence: TGTGCCAGCAGCCTATATAGCGATCAGCCCCAGCATTTT. Translation: CASSLYSDQPQHF.

V gene TRBV9 combines with J gene TRBJ2-5; a possible D gene is TRBD2 (6 bases). The CDR3 is made up of 15 amino acids. Germline V gene data show CDR1 as SGDLS and CDR2 as YYNGEE. The V and J ends lost 4 bases and 6 bases respectively, with 19 bases between them. The CDR3 sequence: CASSPRLVGGKTQYF. CDR3 in DNA: TGTGCCAGCAGCCCGCGACTAGTGGGTGGAAAGACCCAGTACTTC.

This chain's CDR3 is CASSSGTGSVEQYF. In nucleotides, the CDR3 is TGCGCCAGCAGTTCTGGGACAGGTTCCGTCGAGCAGTACTTC. The chain is built from TRBV5-1 and TRBJ2-7; 8 nucleotides agree with TRBD1. From germline, CDR1 is SGHRS and CDR2 YFSETQ. The V and J ends lost 5 bases and 6 bases, in that order; junction bases with no gene match: 10. CDR3 length: 14 amino acids.

V and J are TRBV9 and TRBJ2-7, with 10 nucleotides matching TRBD1. J was trimmed by 3 bases and V by 4 bases; bases with no gene match: 4. The CDR3 totals 14 residues. Germline V CDR1 and CDR2: SGDLS, YYNGEE. The CDR3 protein is CASSPGTGDYEQYF. The DNA of the CDR3 is TGTGCCAGCAGCCCGGGGACAGGGGACTACGAGCAGTACTTC.

About this clone itself: The sample holds other DNA sequences that translate to the same CDR3. V and J are TRBV6-5 and TRBJ2-5, with 9 bases that match TRBD1. The CDR3 is 15 residues long. The trim removed 6 bases at V and 2 bases at J, leaving 7 bases unmatched. Per germline, CDR1 MNHEY and CDR2 SVGAGI. The CDR3 here is CASSTDRGRQETQYF. The CDR3 nucleotides are TGTGCCAGCAGCACGGACAGGGGTCGGCAAGAGACCCAGTACTTC.

Notes on this clone: At one end the junction does not follow the germline gene, possibly because of a read error. The chain joins TRBV18 to TRBJ1-2, with 9 bases that match TRBD1. The CDR3 sequence is 16 residues long. From germline, CDR1 is KGHSH and CDR2 LQKENI. The CDR3 nucleotides are TGTGCCAGCTCACCTAGTCGGAGCTCAGGACAGGGGACGACGGCCTTC. It specifies CASSPSRSSGQGTTAF.

This chain joins TRBV6-5 and TRBJ2-7; maybe TRBD2 (7 bases). This CDR3 has 16 amino acids. CDR1 is MNHEY and CDR2 is SVGAGI in the germline V gene. Trimming cost V 4 bases and J 0 bases, with 16 bases left between them. The CDR3, as DNA: TGTGCCAGCAGTTTAAACGGGGGGCTTAGCTCCTACGAGCAGTACTTC. This gives the protein CASSLNGGLSSYEQYF.

The rearrangement uses TRBV19 and TRBJ2-7, with 10 positions matching TRBD1. V trimming: 3 bases; J trimming: 2 bases; junction bases outside the gene matches: 4. The CDR3 length is 15 residues. Germline V gene data show CDR1 as LNHDA and CDR2 as SQIVND (reference sequence). CDR3 nucleotides: TGTGCCAGTAGTATGGGGACAGGGGCGACCTACGAGCAGTACTTC. Its protein is CASSMGTGATYEQYF.

In this sample, this clone turned up once. V usage is TRBV7-8 and J usage is TRBJ2-5; TRBD1 matches at 9 bases. V lost 5 bases and J lost 1; bases outside the gene matches: 5. CDR1 is SGHVS, CDR2 FQNEAQ, per germline. This CDR3 comprises 15 residues. The CDR3 DNA reads as TGTGCCAGCAGCAGGACAGGGGCCTTCCAAGAGACCCAGTACTTC. This translates into CASSRTGAFQETQYF.

This rearrangement joins TRBV28 to TRBJ2-6, with 10 bases identical to TRBD2. Germline CDR1 is MDHEN and CDR2 is SYDVKM. The CDR3 is 19 residues long. J gave up 2 bases and V 4 bases, and 11 bases lay outside the gene matches. The CDR3 bases are TGTGCCAGCAGTTCCCCCTTACTAGCGGGAATAACTGGGGCCAACGTCCTGACTTTC. Its translation: CASSSPLLAGITGANVLTF. Filled out from reference TRBV28 and TRBJ2-6, the complete variable domain reads DVKVTQSSRYLVKRTGEKVFLECVQDMDHENMFWYRQDPGLGLRLIYFSYDVKMKEKGDIPEGYSVSREKKERFSLILESASTNQTSMYLCASSSPLLAGITGANVLTFGAGSRLTVL.

This clone appeared once. The gene calls are TRBV14 and TRBJ2-5; D is unclear. In germline, CDR1 is SGHDN, CDR2 FVKESK. The V end was cut by 1 base, the J end by 1 base, with 7 bases between. The CDR3 has 14 amino acids. In DNA form, the CDR3 reads TGTGCCAGCAGCCAAGGACAAATCCAAGAGACCCAGTACTTC. This sequence encodes CASSQGQIQETQYF.

The rearrangement uses TRBV2 and TRBJ2-7; 8 bases line up with TRBD1. This CDR3 has 14 amino acids. Germline V gene data show CDR1 as SNHLY and CDR2 as FYNNEI. With 4 bases clipped from V and 6 bases from J, the junction kept 8 bases outside the gene matches. The CDR3 DNA follows: TGTGCCAGCAGTGGGTCCTGGACAGGGCTCGAGCAGTACTTC. Translation gives CASSGSWTGLEQYF.

This clone occurred once. The rearrangement uses TRBV6-6 and TRBJ1-6, with D possibly matching TRBD1 (5 bases). Trimming cost V 5 bases and J 7 bases, with 9 bases left between them. This CDR3 comprises 13 residues. Germline-derived CDR1 and CDR2 are MNHNY and SVGAGI (reference sequence). This CDR3 reads CASSNNRNSPLHF. In nucleotides, the CDR3 is TGTGCCAGCAGTAACAACAGGAATTCACCCCTCCACTTT.

The chain couples TRBV19 to TRBJ2-3; the D gene is possibly TRBD1 (6 bases). The V end lost 3 bases, the J end lost 1 base, and 20 bases lay between the germline ends. The CDR3 runs 18 residues. Germline-derived CDR1 and CDR2 are LNHDA and SQIVND (reference sequence). DNA for the CDR3: TGTGCCAGTAGTATTTCCCGAGGGGGTACCTCTGGCACAGATACGCAGTATTTT. This gives the protein CASSISRGGTSGTDTQYF. Looking up the rest from reference TRBV19 and TRBJ2-3 gives the full variable domain: DGGITQSPKYLFRKEGQNVTLSCEQNLNHDAMYWYRQDPGQGLRLIYYSQIVNDFQKGDIAEGYSVSREKKESFPLTVTSAQKNPTAFYLCASSISRGGTSGTDTQYFGPGTRLTVL.

The gene calls are TRBV14 and TRBJ1-4; D gene uncertain. Trimming left V 3 bases short and J 10 bases short, with 12 bases between. The V gene's germline CDR1 is SGHDN and CDR2 FVKESK. The CDR3 totals 13 residues. CDR3 nucleotide sequence: TGTGCCAGCAGCCATAGCTTAGTCGGAAAACTGTTTTTT. The encoded protein is CASSHSLVGKLFF.

This clone occurred once. The rearrangement uses TRBV6-5 and TRBJ1-4; 8 bases agree with TRBD1. Germline V gene sequence: CDR1 MNHEY, CDR2 SVGAGI. Unmatched junction bases numbered 2, after V lost 5 bases and J lost 0 bases. The CDR3 spans 15 residues. CDR3 nucleotide sequence: TGTGCCAGCAGTCGGGGACAGGCAACTAATGAAAAACTGTTTTTT. Protein: CASSRGQATNEKLFF.

The V call is TRBV6-5, the J call TRBJ1-1, with D unresolved. Between the trimmed V and J ends, which lost 6 bases and 2 bases, there was a span of 13 bases. The CDR3 contains 14 residues. Germline V gene lookup returns CDR1 MNHEY and CDR2 SVGAGI. The CDR3 nucleotides read TGTGCCAGCAGGGAGGTGGGAGTAAACACTGAAGCTTTCTTT. Its protein is CASREVGVNTEAFF.

J is TRBJ2-7 and V is TRBV30; D possibly corresponds to TRBD1 (5 bases). The CDR3 covers 13 residues. V was cut by 1 base and J by 7 bases, with 14 bases left in between. Germline-derived CDR1 and CDR2 are GTSNPN and SVGIG (reference sequence). The CDR3 protein is CAWSELGLGEQYF. The CDR3 DNA is TGTGCCTGGAGTGAGCTGGGGCTGGGAGAGCAGTACTTC.

The chain has TRBV30 and TRBJ1-2; tentatively, D is TRBD1 (5 bases). This CDR3 is built from 16 residues. Germline CDR1 GTSNPN, CDR2 SVGIG (reference sequence). The V gene lost 2 bases and the J gene lost 4 bases, with 20 bases spanning the gap. CDR3 nucleotide sequence: TGTGCCTGGAGTAGGGGATTACCTAATCTGGCCTATGGCTACACCTTC. The encoded protein is CAWSRGLPNLAYGYTF.

The chain uses TRBV24-1 and TRBJ2-3; 14 bases are shared with TRBD2. The CDR3 is 17 residues long. The junction had 7 bases not matched to a gene; V was cut back by 9 bases and J by 0 bases. Germline CDR1 and CDR2: KGHDR and SFDVKD. The CDR3 region has the DNA TGTGCCACCTCCGGGACTAGCGGGAGAGCGAGCACAGATACGCAGTATTTT. It encodes CATSGTSGRASTDTQYF.

V is TRBV6-1 and J is TRBJ1-1; no clear D. The germline V gene encodes CDR1 MNHNS and CDR2 SASEGT. V lost 2 bases and J 6 bases, leaving 10 bases between the germline ends. This CDR3 comprises 13 residues. CDR3 coding DNA: TGTGCCAGCAGTGAAAGAGGGCAGTCTGAAGCTTTCTTT. Its protein product is CASSERGQSEAFF.

The gene calls are TRBV7-9 and TRBJ2-7, with a possible D match to TRBD1 (6 bases). CDR3 length: 12 amino acids. CDR1 SEHNR and CDR2 FQNEAQ come from the germline V gene (reference sequence). Between the trimmed V and J ends, which lost 5 bases and 2 bases, there was a span of 7 bases. CDR3 coding DNA: TGTGCCAGCAGCGACAGGACCTACGAGCAGTACTTC. Its translation is CASSDRTYEQYF.

V is TRBV6-5 and J is TRBJ2-3, with D unresolved. The CDR3 runs to 13 residues. Trimming took 4 bases from V and 6 from J, leaving 11 bases between them. Per the germline V gene, CDR1 is MNHEY and CDR2 is SVGAGI. The CDR3 region is CASSSRARDTQYF. The CDR3 DNA reads TGTGCCAGCAGTTCCCGAGCCAGGGATACGCAGTATTTT.

The chain combines TRBV19 with TRBJ2-1; TRBD2 aligns across 10 bases. Trimming at V came to 7 bases and at J to 10 bases, leaving 10 bases not matched to a gene. CDR3 length: 14 amino acids. From germline, CDR1 is LNHDA and CDR2 SQIVND (reference sequence). The CDR3 here is CASNPGLAVGEQFF. CDR3 DNA: TGTGCCAGTAACCCAGGACTAGCGGTTGGAGAGCAGTTCTTC.

J is TRBJ2-5 and V is TRBV7-9, with no clear D. CDR1 and CDR2 (germline): SEHNR, FQNEAQ (reference sequence). The CDR3 covers 14 residues. The ends were cut back, 2 bases at V and 1 base at J, with 8 bases in the middle. CDR3 nucleotide sequence: TGTGCCAGCAGCTTAAAAGAGTCCCAAGAGACCCAGTACTTC. This encodes CASSLKESQETQYF. The whole variable domain, remainder taken from reference TRBV7-9 and TRBJ2-5, is DTGVSQNPRHKITKRGQNVTFRCDPISEHNRLYWYRQTLGQGPEFLTYFQNEAQLEKSRLLSDRFSAERPKGSFSTLEIQRTEQGDSAMYLCASSLKESQETQYFGPGTRLLVL.